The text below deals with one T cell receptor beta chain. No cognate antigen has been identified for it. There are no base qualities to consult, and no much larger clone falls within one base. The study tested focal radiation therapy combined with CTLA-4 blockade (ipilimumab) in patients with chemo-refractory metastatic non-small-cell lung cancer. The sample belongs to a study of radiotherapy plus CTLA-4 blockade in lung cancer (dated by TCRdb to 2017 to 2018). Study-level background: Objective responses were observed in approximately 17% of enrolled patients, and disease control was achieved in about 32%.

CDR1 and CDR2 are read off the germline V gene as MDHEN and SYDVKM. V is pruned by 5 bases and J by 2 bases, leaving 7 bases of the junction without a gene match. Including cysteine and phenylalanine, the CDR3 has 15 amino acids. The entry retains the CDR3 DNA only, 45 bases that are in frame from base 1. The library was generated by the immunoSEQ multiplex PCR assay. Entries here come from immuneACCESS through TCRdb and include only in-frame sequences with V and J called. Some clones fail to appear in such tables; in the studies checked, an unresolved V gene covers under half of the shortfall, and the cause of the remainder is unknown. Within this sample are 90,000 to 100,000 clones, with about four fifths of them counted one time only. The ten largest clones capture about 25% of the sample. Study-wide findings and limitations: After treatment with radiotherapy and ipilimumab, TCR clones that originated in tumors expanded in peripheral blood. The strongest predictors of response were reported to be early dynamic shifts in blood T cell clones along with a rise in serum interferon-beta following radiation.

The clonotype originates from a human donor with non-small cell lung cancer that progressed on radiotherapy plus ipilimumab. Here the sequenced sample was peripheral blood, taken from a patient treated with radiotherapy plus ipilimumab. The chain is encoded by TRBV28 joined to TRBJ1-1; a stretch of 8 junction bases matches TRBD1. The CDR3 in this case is CASSPTGTGNTEAFF. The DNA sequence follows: TGTGCCAGCAGTCCTACCGGGACAGGCAACACTGAAGCTTTCTTT.